This paragraph covers one TCR beta chain sequence. The sample belongs to a study of blood T cell repertoires in COVID-19. Study-wide context: T cells, B-cell-depleted T cells, or PBMCs provided the cDNA or gDNA that served as material.

Germline V gene sequence: CDR1 KGHSH, CDR2 LQKENI. The CDR3 runs 14 residues. Trimming pared 6 bases from V and 4 bases from J, leaving 15 bases between. Measured with immunoSEQ multiplex PCR; TCRdb has only the in-frame clones, and not every one. The sample records about 320,000 clones, roughly 85% being singletons. The sequencing input was peripheral blood. This TCR was recovered from a human donor in a cohort sampled during active COVID-19. The chain carries TRBV18 and TRBJ2-5; D possibly corresponds to TRBD1 (6 bases). The CDR3 region is CASSQTGGGETQYF. In DNA form, the CDR3 reads TGTGCCAGCTCGCAGACAGGTGGTGGAGAGACCCAGTACTTC. Filled out from reference TRBV18 and TRBJ2-5, the complete variable domain reads NAGVMQNPRHLVRRRGQEARLRCSPMKGHSHVYWYRQLPEEGLKFMVYLQKENIIDESGMPKERFSAEFPKEGPSILRIQQVVRGDSAAYFCASSQTGGGETQYFGPGTRLLVL.